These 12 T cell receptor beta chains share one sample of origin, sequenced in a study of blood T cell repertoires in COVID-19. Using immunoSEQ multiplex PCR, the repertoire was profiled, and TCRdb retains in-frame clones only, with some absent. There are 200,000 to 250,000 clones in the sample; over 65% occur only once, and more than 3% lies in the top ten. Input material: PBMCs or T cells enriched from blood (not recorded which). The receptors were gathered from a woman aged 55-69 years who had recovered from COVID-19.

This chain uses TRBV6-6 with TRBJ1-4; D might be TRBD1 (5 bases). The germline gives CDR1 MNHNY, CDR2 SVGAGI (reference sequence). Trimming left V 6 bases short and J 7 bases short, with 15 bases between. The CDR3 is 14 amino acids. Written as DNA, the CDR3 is TGTGCCAGCAGGGCTTGGCAGGGAGGTGAAAAACTGTTTTTT. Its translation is CASRAWQGGEKLFF.

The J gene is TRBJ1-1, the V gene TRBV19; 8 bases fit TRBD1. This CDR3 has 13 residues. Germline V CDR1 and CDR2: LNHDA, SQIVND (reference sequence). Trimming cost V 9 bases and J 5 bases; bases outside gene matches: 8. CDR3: CASSGGVRTEAFF. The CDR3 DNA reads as TGTGCCAGCTCAGGGGGCGTCAGGACTGAAGCTTTCTTT.

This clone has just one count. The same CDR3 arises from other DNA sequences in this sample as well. This CDR3 is CASSPGQGYGYTF. CDR3 DNA: TGTGCCAGCTCACCGGGGCAGGGCTATGGCTACACCTTC. The V and J genes are TRBV18 and TRBJ1-2, with a tentative D call TRBD1 (5 bases). V was pared by 3 bases and J by 4 bases, with 9 bases between. The CDR3 spans 13 residues. Germline V gene lookup returns CDR1 KGHSH and CDR2 LQKENI.

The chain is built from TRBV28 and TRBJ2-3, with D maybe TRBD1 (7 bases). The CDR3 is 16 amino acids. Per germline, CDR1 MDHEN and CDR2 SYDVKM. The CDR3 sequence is CVAGALGGGETDTQYF. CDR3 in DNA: TGTGTGGCAGGGGCCCTCGGAGGGGGCGAGACAGATACGCAGTATTTT. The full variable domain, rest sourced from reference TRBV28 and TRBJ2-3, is DVKVTQSSRYLVKRTGEKVFLECVQDMDHENMFWYRQDPGLGLRLIYFSYDVKMKEKGDIPEGYSVSREKKERFSLILESASTNQTSMYLCVAGALGGGETDTQYFGPGTRLTVL.

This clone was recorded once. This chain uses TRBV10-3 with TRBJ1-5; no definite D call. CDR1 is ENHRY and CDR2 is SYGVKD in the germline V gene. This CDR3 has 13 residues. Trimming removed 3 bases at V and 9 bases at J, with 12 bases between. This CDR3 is CAISDLLVTPQHF. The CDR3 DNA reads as TGTGCCATCAGTGATCTTCTAGTTACGCCCCAGCATTTT.

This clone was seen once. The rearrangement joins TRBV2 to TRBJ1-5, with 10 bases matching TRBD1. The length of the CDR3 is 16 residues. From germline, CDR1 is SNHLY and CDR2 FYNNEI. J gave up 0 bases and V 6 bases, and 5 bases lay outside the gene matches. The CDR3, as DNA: TGTGCCAGCAGAGGACAGGGGGTCCTTAGCAATCAGCCCCAGCATTTT. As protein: CASRGQGVLSNQPQHF.

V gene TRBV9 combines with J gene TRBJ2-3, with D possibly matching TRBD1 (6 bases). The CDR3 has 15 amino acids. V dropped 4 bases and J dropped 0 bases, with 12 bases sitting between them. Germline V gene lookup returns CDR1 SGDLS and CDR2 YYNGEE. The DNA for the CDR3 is TGTGCCAGCAGCTCGGGACAAGCTAGCACAGATACGCAGTATTTT. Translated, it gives CASSSGQASTDTQYF.

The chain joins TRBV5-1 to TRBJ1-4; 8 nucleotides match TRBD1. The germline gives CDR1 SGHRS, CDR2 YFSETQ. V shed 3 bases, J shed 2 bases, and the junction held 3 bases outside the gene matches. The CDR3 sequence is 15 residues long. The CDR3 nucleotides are TGCGCCAGCAGCTCGCAGGGGGCGACTAATGAAAAACTGTTTTTT. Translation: CASSSQGATNEKLFF.

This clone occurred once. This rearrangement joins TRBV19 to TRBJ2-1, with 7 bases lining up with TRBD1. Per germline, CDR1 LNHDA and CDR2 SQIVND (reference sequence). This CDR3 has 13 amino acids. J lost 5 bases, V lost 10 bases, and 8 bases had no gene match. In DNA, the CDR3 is TGTGCCACTCGCCGGGACAGTAACAATGAGCAGTTCTTC. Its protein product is CATRRDSNNEQFF.

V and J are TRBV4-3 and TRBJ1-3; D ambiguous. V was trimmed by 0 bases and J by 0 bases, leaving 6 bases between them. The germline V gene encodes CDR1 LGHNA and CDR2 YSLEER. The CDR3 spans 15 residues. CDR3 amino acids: CASSQEDNSGNTIYF. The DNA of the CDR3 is TGCGCCAGCAGCCAAGAAGACAACTCTGGAAACACCATATATTTT.

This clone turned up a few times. The CDR3 loop is CASWNRGIAYGYTF. CDR3 in DNA: TGTGCCAGTTGGAACAGGGGGATAGCCTATGGCTACACCTTC. The rearrangement uses TRBV19 and TRBJ1-2; 8 positions match TRBD1. Trimming cost V 8 bases and J 4 bases; bases outside gene matches: 9. Per germline, CDR1 LNHDA and CDR2 SQIVND (reference sequence). The CDR3 sequence is 14 residues long.

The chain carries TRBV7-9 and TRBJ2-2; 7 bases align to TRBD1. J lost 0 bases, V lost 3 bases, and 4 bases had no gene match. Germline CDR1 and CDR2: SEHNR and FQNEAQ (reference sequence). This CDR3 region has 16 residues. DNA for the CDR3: TGTGCCAGCAGCTTCGGGACAGCAGCGAACACCGGGGAGCTGTTTTTT. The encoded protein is CASSFGTAANTGELFF.